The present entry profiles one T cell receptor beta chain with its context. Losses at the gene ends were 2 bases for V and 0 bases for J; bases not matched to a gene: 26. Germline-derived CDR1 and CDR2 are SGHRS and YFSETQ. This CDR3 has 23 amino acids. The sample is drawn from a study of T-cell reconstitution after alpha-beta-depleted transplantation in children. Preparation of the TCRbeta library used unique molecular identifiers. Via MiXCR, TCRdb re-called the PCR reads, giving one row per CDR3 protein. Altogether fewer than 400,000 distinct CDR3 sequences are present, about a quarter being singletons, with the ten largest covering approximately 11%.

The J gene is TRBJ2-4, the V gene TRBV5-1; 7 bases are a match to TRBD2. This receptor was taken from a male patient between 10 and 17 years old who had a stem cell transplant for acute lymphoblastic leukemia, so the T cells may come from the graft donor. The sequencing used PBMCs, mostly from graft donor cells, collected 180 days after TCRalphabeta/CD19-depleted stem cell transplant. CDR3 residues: CASSFVVGWVPSGSPGAKNIQYF. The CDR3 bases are TGCGCCAGCAGCTTCGTAGTCGGTTGGGTCCCTAGCGGATCGCCTGGAGCCAAAAACATTCAGTACTTC.